These 12 T cell receptor beta chains were sequenced from one sample in a study of blood T cell repertoires in COVID-19. Data came from immunoSEQ multiplex PCR; TCRdb stores just in-frame clones and leaves some out. The sample includes 15,000 to 20,000 clones, 91% of them seen just once. The source material was peripheral blood. The receptors come from a human donor in a cohort sampled during active COVID-19.

The chain carries TRBV4-1 and TRBJ2-7; 7 nucleotides line up with TRBD2. CDR1 is MGHRA, CDR2 YSYEKL, per germline. V lost 0 bases to trimming and J lost 3 bases; unmatched junction nucleotides: 8. CDR3 length: 16 amino acids. CDR3 bases: TGCGCCAGCAGCCAAGATGCCGGGAGGTCCCACTACGAGCAGTACTTC. Translating gives CASSQDAGRSHYEQYF.

J is TRBJ1-2 and V is TRBV7-8, with D perhaps TRBD1 (6 bases). Germline loops: CDR1 SGHVS, CDR2 FQNEAQ. This CDR3 is built from 13 residues. V was clipped by 0 bases and J by 8 bases, with 10 bases between them. CDR3 DNA: TGTGCCAGCAGCTTAGCGGGGGACATAGGCTACACCTTC. Protein sequence: CASSLAGDIGYTF.

This clone appeared a single time. The chain recombines TRBV5-6 with TRBJ2-7, with TRBD2 matching over 7 bases. The germline V gene has CDR1 SGHDT and CDR2 YYEEEE. The CDR3 totals 15 residues. Germline trimming cut 3 bases from V and 0 bases from J; bases unmatched to any gene: 6. The CDR3 region has the DNA TGTGCCAGCAGCTCCCGGGGAGGGGCCTCCTACGAGCAGTACTTC. Translation: CASSSRGGASYEQYF.

The chain uses TRBV15 and TRBJ1-2; D perhaps matches TRBD1 (5 bases). Germline CDR1 is LNHNV and CDR2 is YYDKDF (reference sequence). The CDR3 is 15 amino acids. V lost 5 bases and J 7 bases, leaving 20 bases between the germline ends. This CDR3 is CATSGQGMVLAGYTF. DNA for the CDR3: TGTGCCACCAGCGGGCAGGGAATGGTGTTAGCTGGCTACACCTTC.

V is TRBV13 and J is TRBJ2-7, with D possibly matching TRBD1 (6 bases). The CDR3 length is 15 residues. From germline, CDR1 is PRHDT and CDR2 FYEKMQ (reference sequence). V was clipped by 5 bases and J by 5 bases, with 19 bases between them. In nucleotides, the CDR3 is TGTGCCAGCAGCACTACCTTGGGGACATTCGACGAGCAGTACTTC. Its protein product is CASSTTLGTFDEQYF. Using reference TRBV13 and TRBJ2-7 for the parts outside the CDR3, the full variable domain is AAGVIQSPRHLIKEKRETATLKCYPIPRHDTVYWYQQGPGQDPQFLISFYEKMQSDKGSIPDRFSAQQFSDYHSELNMSSLELGDSALYFCASSTTLGTFDEQYFGPGTRLTVT.

The chain combines TRBV18 with TRBJ2-5, with TRBD2 matching over 16 bases. V shed 2 bases, J shed 0 bases, and the junction held 6 bases outside the gene matches. CDR1 KGHSH and CDR2 LQKENI come from the germline V gene. The CDR3 has 19 residues. The DNA of the CDR3 is TGTGCCAGCTCACCATTGCCCGGGACTAGCGGGAGGGACCAAGAGACCCAGTACTTC. This translates into CASSPLPGTSGRDQETQYF.

V usage is TRBV2 and J usage is TRBJ2-7; 12 bases are a match to TRBD1. With 8 bases clipped from V and 7 bases from J, the junction kept 6 bases outside the gene matches. This CDR3 is 13 amino acids long. The germline V gene has CDR1 SNHLY and CDR2 FYNNEI. The CDR3, as DNA: TGTGCCAGCGCGGGACAGGGGGCCCGGGAGCAGTACTTC. It translates to CASAGQGAREQYF.

The chain joins TRBV5-4 to TRBJ1-1; 7 bases are shared with TRBD1. V trimming: 3 bases; J trimming: 0 bases; junction bases outside the gene matches: 8. This CDR3 region has 16 residues. The germline V gene encodes CDR1 SGHNT and CDR2 YYREEE (reference sequence). The CDR3 bases are TGTGCCAGCAGCTGGGTCCCGGGACAGCTGAACACTGAAGCTTTCTTT. Translating it yields CASSWVPGQLNTEAFF.

The chain recombines TRBV5-1 with TRBJ2-1, with 12 bases lining up with TRBD1. The germline V gene has CDR1 SGHRS and CDR2 YFSETQ. This CDR3 is built from 17 residues. Trimming removed 4 bases from V and 6 bases from J; junction bases left unmatched: 11. This chain's CDR3 is CASSLGRGQGASNEQFF. The DNA for the CDR3 is TGCGCCAGCAGCCTTGGGCGGGGACAGGGGGCCTCCAATGAGCAGTTCTTC.

J is TRBJ2-1 and V is TRBV5-1; TRBD2 aligns across 8 bases. The CDR3 is 18 amino acids. Per the germline V gene, CDR1 is SGHRS and CDR2 is YFSETQ. The V segment lost 0 bases and the J segment 0 bases; nucleotides outside the gene matches: 8. CDR3 nucleotide sequence: TGCGCCAGCAGCTTGGTAGGCGGGGGGCTCAGCTCCTACAATGAGCAGTTCTTC. This sequence encodes CASSLVGGGLSSYNEQFF.

The chain's CDR3 is CATSRQGSHYEQYF. DNA for the CDR3: TGTGCCACCAGCCGACAGGGGTCCCACTACGAGCAGTACTTC. This chain connects TRBV15 to TRBJ2-7, with 8 bases aligning to TRBD1. The CDR3 has 14 amino acids. Germline V gene data show CDR1 as LNHNV and CDR2 as YYDKDF (reference sequence). With V trimmed by 5 bases and J by 3 bases, 6 bases remained unmatched. Full variable domain (remainder filled in from reference TRBV15 and TRBJ2-7): DAMVIQNPRYQVTQFGKPVTLSCSQTLNHNVMYWYQQKSSQAPKLLFHYYDKDFNNEADTPDNFQSRRPNTSFCFLDIRSPGLGDTAMYLCATSRQGSHYEQYFGPGTRLTVT.

V is TRBV15 and J is TRBJ2-6; D is perhaps TRBD1 (6 bases). This CDR3 is built from 16 residues. Germline lookup yields CDR1 LNHNV and CDR2 YYDKDF (reference sequence). The V gene lost 9 bases and the J gene lost 0 bases, with 15 bases spanning the gap. The DNA for the CDR3 is TGTGCCACGCAAATAGACAGGCTCTCTGGGGCCAACGTCCTGACTTTC. Protein sequence: CATQIDRLSGANVLTF.